These 3 T cell receptor beta chains share one sample of origin, sequenced in a study of regulatory T cells in long-lasting Graves disease. Indicated time point: persistent/refractory GD, antithyroid drugs over 5 years with positive TRAb. The TCR library was made from RNA extracted from PBMCs. Sequencing libraries for TCR beta were prepared with iRepertoire HTBI primers and Arm-PCR of CDR3 regions. Using its own MiXCR run on the multiplex PCR reads, TCRdb lists one record per CDR3 protein. The profile covers almost 350,000 distinct CDR3 sequences, with 20% appearing a single time and less than 30% taken by the ten largest. The sample was peripheral blood mononuclear cells (PBMCs), taken when the disease was refractory, from a patient treated with antithyroid drugs. The receptors shown here come from a female donor with Graves disease.

Comment on this clonotype: A read error may produce the germline difference seen at one junction end. The rearrangement uses TRBV5-5 and TRBJ2-7; no reliable D call. The CDR3 covers 14 residues. Germline V gene data show CDR1 as SGHKS and CDR2 as YYEKEE (reference sequence). The CDR3 sequence: CASSLGGLPYEQCF. In DNA, the CDR3 is TGTGCCAGCAGCTTAGGTGGGTTACCCTACGAGCAGTGCTTC.

This clonotype was picked up many times. The CDR3 DNA follows: TGTGCCAGCAGCTTAACCTCCTCAGCCGCCCATGGCTACACCTTC. It codes for CASSLTSSAAHGYTF. This chain uses TRBV7-9 with TRBJ1-2; D gene ambiguous. Per germline, CDR1 SEHNR and CDR2 FQNEAQ (reference sequence). This CDR3 is built from 15 residues. The V and J ends lost 2 bases and 6 bases respectively, with 16 bases between them.

This clonotype was seen many times. This chain uses TRBV2 with TRBJ1-5; tentatively, D is TRBD1 (6 bases). Trimming removed 5 bases from V and 5 bases from J, with 13 bases in between. The CDR3 spans 14 residues. CDR1 SNHLY and CDR2 FYNNEI come from the germline V gene. The CDR3 DNA reads as TGTGCCAGCAGTCCTGACAGGTCATATCAGCCCCAGCATTTT. It yields the protein CASSPDRSYQPQHF.